These 8 T cell receptor beta chains were all obtained from the same sample, sequenced in a study of vaccination and CD4 T cells after COVID-19 (dated by TCRdb to 2021 to 2024). Their specific antigens are unknown. Libraries were built with PCR. The reads were generated on an Illumina iSeq 100. TCR sequencing of DNA from cultured CD4+ T cells used the Oncomine TCR Beta short-read assay at the Johns Hopkins FTIC core. TCRdb reprocessing: public reads trimmed at Q25 with fastp, clones called with MiXCR, in-frame beta chains kept. Entries that share a CDR3 protein sequence are merged under the most common genes and DNA. This sample comprises 8,000 to 10,000 distinct CDR3 sequences, more than 35% of them detected only once. Roughly a sixth of the sample rests with the top ten. In light of the paper, this sample's treatment or condition label describes: 10-day PBMC culture with coronavirus spike peptide pools or control peptides (ViraFEST assay).

Sequenced material: CD4+ T cells from blood, cultured in vitro. The receptor set was obtained from a human donor who had recovered from COVID-19.

In its sample, this clonotype was seen a few times. The chain couples TRBV5-1 to TRBJ2-3; 10 bases match TRBD2. Per germline, CDR1 SGHRS and CDR2 YFSETQ. V shed 4 bases and J 3 bases; nucleotides not matched to a gene: 2. The CDR3 is 14 residues long. The CDR3 loop reads CASSQGLATDTQYF. The CDR3 bases are TGCGCCAGCAGCCAGGGACTAGCGACAGATACGCAGTATTTT.

This clonotype is medium-sized (0.01 to 0.1%). The chain couples TRBV2 to TRBJ1-5; D is ambiguous. The CDR3 loop spans 16 amino acids. The ends were cut back, 3 bases at V and 0 bases at J, with 12 bases in the middle. Germline V gene sequence: CDR1 SNHLY, CDR2 FYNNEI. CDR3: CASSETVGISNQPQHF. CDR3 coding DNA: TGTGCCAGCAGTGAGACCGTTGGGATTAGCAATCAGCCCCAGCATTTT.

This clonotype was seen more than once but under ten times. This chain uses TRBV12-3 or TRBV12-4 with TRBJ1-2; 11 bases align to TRBD1. After removal of 5 bases from V and 6 bases from J, the junction contained 11 bases not matched to a gene. The CDR3 consists of 16 residues. CDR3 bases: TGTGCCAGCAGTCAGGTTATAGGGACAGGGGGAAATGGCTACACCTTC. It yields the protein CASSQVIGTGGNGYTF.

This chain connects TRBV7-2 to TRBJ2-7; 9 bases fit TRBD1. The CDR3 has 15 amino acids. Per the germline V gene, CDR1 is SGHTA and CDR2 is FQGNSA. The trim removed 3 bases at V and 3 bases at J, leaving 6 bases unmatched. The CDR3: CASSLGQGPNYEQYF. DNA for the CDR3: TGTGCCAGCAGCTTGGGACAGGGACCCAACTACGAGCAGTACTTC.

This clonotype was seen only once. The chain employs TRBV12-3 or TRBV12-4 and TRBJ2-3, with D perhaps assigned TRBD1 or TRBD2 (6 bases each). This CDR3 has 20 residues. The V and J ends lost 4 bases and 5 bases respectively, with 31 bases between them. The CDR3 reads CASSYIGQLRGRMVKDTQYF. In nucleotides, the CDR3 is TGTGCCAGCAGTTACATAGGACAGCTAAGGGGGAGGATGGTAAAAGATACGCAGTATTTT.

The genes are TRBV14 and TRBJ1-6; TRBD1 agrees at 9 bases. The germline CDR1 and CDR2 sequences are SGHDN and FVKESK. V shed 4 bases, J shed 9 bases, and the junction held 4 bases outside the gene matches. This CDR3 comprises 14 residues. CDR3 sequence reads: CASSLTGGGSPLHF. As DNA, the CDR3 is TGTGCCAGCAGCCTGACAGGGGGAGGTTCACCCCTCCACTTT.

The V gene is TRBV2, the J gene TRBJ1-2; a weak D match, TRBD1 (5 bases). V lost 5 bases and J lost 4, with 32 bases in between. The CDR3 loop spans 20 amino acids. The germline CDR1 and CDR2 sequences are SNHLY and FYNNEI. The CDR3 coding sequence is TGTGCCAGCAGTTACTGGACGGGGGGACCGGCCGGGACCACAACCTATGGCTACACCTTC. Translating gives CASSYWTGGPAGTTTYGYTF.

The gene calls are TRBV29-1 and TRBJ1-1; D remains unclear. The CDR3 contains 14 residues. With 4 bases removed from V and 0 bases from J, the gap between germline ends came to 12 bases. CDR1 SQVTM and CDR2 ANQGSEA come from the germline V gene. CDR3 coding DNA: TGCAGCGTTGGGGCCCTGGGGATGAACACTGAAGCTTTCTTT. Translated: CSVGALGMNTEAFF.